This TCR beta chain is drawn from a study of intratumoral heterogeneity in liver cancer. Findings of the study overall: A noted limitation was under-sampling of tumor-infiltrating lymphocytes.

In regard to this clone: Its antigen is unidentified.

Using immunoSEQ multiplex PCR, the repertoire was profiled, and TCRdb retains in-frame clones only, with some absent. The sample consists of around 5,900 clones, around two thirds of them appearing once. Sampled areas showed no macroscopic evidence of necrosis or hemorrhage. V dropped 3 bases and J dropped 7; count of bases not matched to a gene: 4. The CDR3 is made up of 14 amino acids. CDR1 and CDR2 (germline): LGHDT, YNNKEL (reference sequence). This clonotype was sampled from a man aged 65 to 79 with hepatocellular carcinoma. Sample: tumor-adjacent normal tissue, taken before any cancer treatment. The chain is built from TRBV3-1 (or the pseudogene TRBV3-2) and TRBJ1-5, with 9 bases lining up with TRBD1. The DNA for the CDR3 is TGTGCCAGCAGCCAGGGGACAGGGAACCAGCCCCAGCATTTT. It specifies CASSQGTGNQPQHF.